This TCR beta chain was documented in a study of T-cell reconstitution after alpha-beta-depleted transplantation in children (dated by TCRdb to 2016 to 2017). Background for the entire study: Using TCR repertoire profiling, the study quantitatively followed how T-cell immune reconstitution unfolded in children after TCRalphabeta/CD19-depleted allogeneic hematopoietic cell transplantation.

The research as a whole found: In some patients, high TCRbeta diversity at day 60 was attributed to recipient T cells and intrathymic progenitors that had survived conditioning. The apparently early recovery of alphabetaT-cell counts about two months after transplant reportedly depended on only several hundred rapidly expanded clones that came from non-depleted graft cells. Over subsequent months, a decline in hyperexpanded clone frequencies was noted, and after one year, T-cell counts and TCRbeta diversity were mostly ascribed to newly produced T cells.

The treatment or condition label on this specimen signifies: allogeneic hematopoietic cell transplantation with graft depleted of TCRalphabeta T cells and CD19 B cells. TCRalphabeta/CD19-depleted allogeneic hematopoietic cell grafts were given to the transplant recipients, all of whom were children. Libraries came from PCR. Instrument on record: Illumina HiSeq 2500. TCR libraries were prepared with molecular barcoding, using unique molecular identifiers to normalize TCRbeta repertoire quantification. Using fastp at Q25 and MiXCR, TCRdb reprocessed the public reads and kept productive beta chains. Rows with one shared CDR3 protein collapse into an entry with the most common genes and DNA. The sample records some 840,000 distinct CDR3 sequences, 16% of which are singletons. Roughly 4.8% of the sample comes from the top ten. Trimming at the junction amounts to 5 bases on V and 5 bases on J, and the germline ends lie 15 bases apart. The CDR3, from cysteine to phenylalanine, totals 14 residues. Of all the DNA, just the CDR3 is kept, 42 bases in frame from base 1. CDR1 and CDR2, looked up from the germline V gene (reference sequence), are PRHDT and FYEKMQ.

Turning to this clonotype: The target of this receptor is not known. No base quality values were provided; no much bigger clone lies one nucleotide off.

The sequence was collected from a male patient under 18 who had a stem cell transplant for acute lymphoblastic leukemia, so the T cells may come from the graft donor. The source was PBMCs, mostly from graft donor cells, collected 360 days after TCRalphabeta/CD19-depleted stem cell transplant. The receptor chain draws on TRBV13 and TRBJ2-5, with the D assignment possibly TRBD1 or TRBD2, given 5 matching bases for each. The DNA reads TGTGCCAGCAGCCTTCCCGGGACGAGGGAGACCCAGTACTTC. This translates into CASSLPGTRETQYF. Extended through the reference TRBV13 and TRBJ2-5 proteins, this CDR3 yields the full variable domain: AAGVIQSPRHLIKEKRETATLKCYPIPRHDTVYWYQQGPGQDPQFLISFYEKMQSDKGSIPDRFSAQQFSDYHSELNMSSLELGDSALYFCASSLPGTRETQYFGPGTRLLVL.